These 21 T cell receptor beta chains were all obtained from the same sample, sequenced in a study of cytomegalovirus exposure and HLA in healthy donors. The PCR made use of 60 Vbeta and 13 Jbeta primers. The method was immunoSEQ multiplex PCR; TCRdb's version includes in-frame clones alone and lacks a portion of them. The data contain about 160,000 clones, around four fifths of them seen just once; the ten biggest clones take up 1.1% to 1.5%. The sequencing input was PBMCs. The source of these receptors is a woman in her thirties in good health and CMV-seronegative.

The chain's CDR3 is CASMPQGSNQPQHF. The CDR3 nucleotides read TGTGCCAGTATGCCACAGGGTAGCAATCAGCCCCAGCATTTT. V is TRBV19 and J is TRBJ1-5; possibly TRBD1 for D (6 bases). V lost 7 bases to trimming and J lost 0 bases, with 10 bases between them. The germline V gene has CDR1 LNHDA and CDR2 SQIVND (reference sequence). The CDR3 totals 14 residues.

V is TRBV4-1 and J is TRBJ2-5, with 13 positions matching TRBD2. J was trimmed by 3 bases and V by 2 bases; bases with no gene match: 3. This CDR3 is 16 amino acids long. Per the germline V gene, CDR1 is MGHRA and CDR2 is YSYEKL. The CDR3, as DNA: TGCGCCAGCAGCCAATGGACTAGCGGGGGAGAAGAGACCCAGTACTTC. Protein product: CASSQWTSGGEETQYF.

The V gene is TRBV29-1, the J gene TRBJ1-2, with TRBD1 matching over 9 bases. Per germline, CDR1 SQVTM and CDR2 ANQGSEA. The CDR3 has 11 residues. J was trimmed by 6 bases and V by 6 bases; bases with no gene match: 2. The CDR3 nucleotides are TGCAGCGTGGACAGGGGCCATGGCTACACCTTC. This encodes CSVDRGHGYTF.

The chain has TRBV6-6 and TRBJ2-4; tentative D call: TRBD2 (5 bases). The V end was cut by 4 bases, the J end by 7 bases, with 8 bases between. Germline V lookup: CDR1 MNHNY, CDR2 SVGAGI (reference sequence). The CDR3 contains 12 residues. The CDR3 DNA is TGTGCCAGCAGTTTAAGAGGGAACATTCAGTACTTC. It translates to CASSLRGNIQYF.

This sequence joins TRBV30 and TRBJ2-7; 9 positions agree with TRBD2. V was pared by 1 base and J by 1 base, with 2 bases of the junction left unmatched. The CDR3 has 14 residues. Looked up from germline, CDR1 is GTSNPN and CDR2 is SVGIG (reference sequence). The CDR3 DNA follows: TGTGCCTGGAGTGGACTAGCGGATTCCTACGAGCAGTACTTC. Protein sequence: CAWSGLADSYEQYF.

This chain connects TRBV5-1 to TRBJ2-7, with D possibly TRBD1 on 6 matching bases. The germline gives CDR1 SGHRS, CDR2 YFSETQ. This CDR3 has 13 amino acids. The V gene lost 8 bases and the J gene lost 6 bases, with 18 bases spanning the gap. CDR3 nucleotides: TGCGCCAGATGCCACCCAGGGGTCGGCGAGCAGTACTTC. Its protein product is CARCHPGVGEQYF.

V is TRBV15 and J is TRBJ1-1; no clear D. Between the trimmed V and J ends, which lost 0 bases and 1 base, there was a span of 9 bases. This CDR3 region has 15 residues. The germline gives CDR1 LNHNV, CDR2 YYDKDF (reference sequence). Here the CDR3 reads CATSRDKAGNTEAFF. The DNA of the CDR3 is TGTGCCACCAGCAGAGATAAGGCAGGGAACACTGAAGCTTTCTTT.

The genes are TRBV5-1 and TRBJ2-2; 12 bases map to TRBD2. After removal of 0 bases from V and 5 bases from J, the junction contained 8 bases not matched to a gene. Germline V gene data show CDR1 as SGHRS and CDR2 as YFSETQ. The CDR3 length is 18 residues. Here the CDR3 reads CASSLAPSGGGVTGELFF. CDR3 nucleotide sequence: TGCGCCAGCAGCTTGGCCCCTAGCGGGGGGGGCGTAACCGGGGAGCTGTTTTTT.

The chain is built from TRBV30 and TRBJ2-3; unclear D gene. The V gene lost 0 bases and the J gene lost 6 bases, with 7 bases spanning the gap. Looked up from germline, CDR1 is GTSNPN and CDR2 is SVGIG (reference sequence). The CDR3 has 12 residues. The DNA for the CDR3 is TGTGCCTGGAGTGTAGTGGCCGATACGCAGTATTTT. Amino acid sequence: CAWSVVADTQYF.

This rearrangement joins TRBV6-5 to TRBJ2-7; D possibly corresponds to TRBD2 (5 bases). The CDR3 extends over 14 amino acids. Trimming shortened V by 7 bases and J by 0 bases, and 13 bases separated the two germline ends. Germline values: CDR1 MNHEY, CDR2 SVGAGI. This chain's CDR3 is CASKEAPSSYEQYF. CDR3 coding DNA: TGTGCCAGCAAGGAGGCCCCGAGCTCCTACGAGCAGTACTTC.

CDR3 in DNA: TGTGCCAGCAGCTTAGGGACAGCCAGGGAGCTGTTTTTT. The encoded protein is CASSLGTARELFF. The chain couples TRBV13 to TRBJ2-2, with a weak D call TRBD1 (5 bases). Germline CDR1 PRHDT, CDR2 FYEKMQ (reference sequence). The CDR3 sequence is 13 residues long. V was pared by 0 bases and J by 9 bases, with 8 bases between.

The rearrangement joins TRBV2 to TRBJ2-5; weak D call: TRBD2 (6 bases). The CDR3 sequence is 15 residues long. The germline V and J ends were trimmed by 5 bases and 5 bases, with 18 bases remaining between them. Germline V lookup: CDR1 SNHLY, CDR2 FYNNEI. The CDR3 region is CASSPQGGEGETQYF. The CDR3 DNA is TGTGCCAGCAGTCCCCAGGGAGGAGAGGGGGAGACCCAGTACTTC.

This clone was observed a handful of times. This chain links TRBV5-6 with TRBJ2-5; D possibly corresponds to TRBD1 (5 bases). In germline, CDR1 is SGHDT, CDR2 YYEEEE. The CDR3 is 17 residues long. V dropped 1 base and J dropped 1 base, with 17 bases sitting between them. The CDR3 spells CASSLTIDSIFQETQYF. CDR3 nucleotide sequence: TGTGCCAGCAGCTTGACAATCGACAGCATATTCCAAGAGACCCAGTACTTC.

The V and J genes are TRBV28 and TRBJ2-1; TRBD2 matches at 11 bases. J gave up 9 bases and V 8 bases, and 6 bases lay outside the gene matches. Per germline, CDR1 MDHEN and CDR2 SYDVKM. This CDR3 contains 13 residues. Here the CDR3 reads CASDSGGAVEQFF. In nucleotides, the CDR3 is TGTGCCAGCGATAGCGGGGGGGCAGTTGAGCAGTTCTTC.

This clone is a singleton in its sample. V is TRBV10-3 and J is TRBJ1-5; tentatively, D is TRBD1 (6 bases). The V gene lost 5 bases and the J gene lost 3 bases, with 11 bases spanning the gap. Germline V gene sequence: CDR1 ENHRY, CDR2 SYGVKD. This CDR3 is built from 14 residues. The chain's CDR3 is CAISLRGSNQPQHF. DNA of the CDR3: TGTGCCATCAGTCTGAGGGGGTCCAATCAGCCCCAGCATTTT.

In its sample, this clone was seen once. The rearrangement links TRBV5-1 to TRBJ1-2, with 12 bases that match TRBD1. This CDR3 comprises 14 residues. Germline CDR1 SGHRS, CDR2 YFSETQ. Trimming at V came to 6 bases and at J to 4 bases, leaving 4 bases not matched to a gene. CDR3 nucleotides: TGCGCCAGCACCGGGACAGGGGGCGCCTATGGCTACACCTTC. This codes for CASTGTGGAYGYTF.

The V and J genes are TRBV2 and TRBJ1-6; D gene uncertain. The CDR3 is made up of 15 amino acids. Germline values: CDR1 SNHLY, CDR2 FYNNEI. V was clipped by 6 bases and J by 7 bases, with 16 bases between them. CDR3: CASSERLISNSPLHF. The CDR3 DNA sequence: TGTGCCAGCAGCGAGAGACTTATTTCGAATTCACCCCTCCACTTT. Supplemented by reference TRBV2 and TRBJ1-6, the full variable domain reads EPEVTQTPSHQVTQMGQEVILRCVPISNHLYFYWYRQILGQKVEFLVSFYNNEISEKSEIFDDQFSVERPDGSNFTLKIRSTKLEDSAMYFCASSERLISNSPLHFGNGTRLTVT.

This chain uses TRBV18 with TRBJ1-4; D call uncertain. V gave up 2 bases and J gave up 0 bases, with 7 bases separating them. CDR1 KGHSH and CDR2 LQKENI come from the germline V gene. The length of the CDR3 is 15 residues. CDR3 coding DNA: TGTGCCAGCTCACCAACGAGGGCAACTAATGAAAAACTGTTTTTT. Translation: CASSPTRATNEKLFF. Complete variable domain (other parts from reference TRBV18 and TRBJ1-4): NAGVMQNPRHLVRRRGQEARLRCSPMKGHSHVYWYRQLPEEGLKFMVYLQKENIIDESGMPKERFSAEFPKEGPSILRIQQVVRGDSAAYFCASSPTRATNEKLFFGSGTQLSVL.

This clone was seen a handful of times. Other DNA sequences in this specimen translate into the identical CDR3. J is TRBJ1-5 and V is TRBV9, with no clear D. The CDR3 spans 14 residues. V gave up 0 bases and J gave up 2 bases, with 6 bases separating them. Germline CDR1 reads SGDLS; CDR2 reads YYNGEE. CDR3 coding DNA: TGTGCCAGCAGCGTAGGGGGAGGCAATCAGCCCCAGCATTTT. Translation: CASSVGGGNQPQHF.

The chain carries TRBV9 and TRBJ1-3, with D possibly matching TRBD1 (5 bases). V was trimmed by 0 bases and J by 2 bases, leaving 9 bases between them. Germline lookup yields CDR1 SGDLS and CDR2 YYNGEE. There are 15 residues in the CDR3. CDR3 DNA sequence: TGTGCCAGCAGCGTAGCTTGGGGGGCTGGAAACACCATATATTTT. Its translation is CASSVAWGAGNTIYF.

In regard to this clone: One end of the junction is discordant with germline, which a read error may explain. This chain links TRBV5-4 with TRBJ2-7; D assignment may be TRBD1 or TRBD2 (6 bases each). Germline lookup yields CDR1 SGHNT and CDR2 YYREEE (reference sequence). This CDR3 has 15 amino acids. The CDR3 bases are TGTGCCGGCAGCTTGGGAGGTAACAGGGTTTTCGAGCAGTACTTC. As protein: CAGSLGGNRVFEQYF. Full variable domain (remainder filled in from reference TRBV5-4 and TRBJ2-7): ETGVTQSPTHLIKTRGQQVTLRCSSQSGHNTVSWYQQALGQGPQFIFQYYREEENGRGNFPPRFSGLQFPNYSSELNVNALELDDSALYLCAGSLGGNRVFEQYFGPGTRLTVT.